These T cell receptor beta chains were read from a single sample in a study of CD8+ T cells in alopecia areata. The table came from immunoSEQ multiplex PCR; TCRdb's copy has only in-frame clones and leaves some out. Of about 120,000 clones in the sample, around 45% were seen once. The specimen sequenced was NKG2D-low CD8+ T cells sorted from blood. These receptors came from a human donor with alopecia areata. Both conserved end residues are part of each CDR3. A D gene is named only where the DNA matches it firmly. Where a row states a size, it is once, few, many or the class of an expanded clone; other rows omit it.

clone_size | d_call | j_call | v_call | cdr3_aa | cdr3_nt
- | - | TRBJ2-1 | TRBV2 | CASSGVGEGQFF | TGTGCCAGCAGTGGTGTCGGCGAGGGGCAGTTCTTC
- | - | TRBJ2-1 | TRBV30 | CAWRGYHNEQFF | TGTGCCTGGAGGGGCTACCACAATGAGCAGTTCTTC
- | TRBD1 | TRBJ2-7 | TRBV29-1 | CSVEETRGQGGYVQYF | TGCAGCGTAGAGGAGACGAGAGGACAGGGGGGGTATGTGCAGTACTTC
few | TRBD1 | TRBJ2-7 | TRBV29-1 | CSVPAGTGDEQYF | TGCAGCGTCCCGGCCGGGACAGGGGACGAGCAGTACTTC
- | - | TRBJ1-2 | TRBV30 | CAWSDTGTNYGYTF | TGTGCCTGGAGTGATACAGGGACCAACTATGGCTACACCTTC
- | - | TRBJ2-7 | TRBV11-2 | CASSGDSTYEQYF | TGTGCCAGCAGCGGAGACAGCACCTACGAGCAGTACTTC
- | TRBD2 | TRBJ2-5 | TRBV7-2 | CASSQTSGGALSETQYF | TGTGCCAGCAGCCAAACTAGCGGGGGGGCGTTAAGTGAGACCCAGTACTTC
few | - | TRBJ2-1 | TRBV14 | CASSYEGDQQFF | TGTGCCAGCAGTTATGAGGGGGACCAGCAGTTCTTC
- | - | TRBJ1-1 | TRBV30 | CAWREYTEAFF | TGTGCCTGGAGGGAGTACACTGAAGCTTTCTTT
- | - | TRBJ2-1 | TRBV29-1 | CSVDRGYEQFF | TGCAGCGTTGATCGGGGTTATGAGCAGTTCTTC